This T cell receptor beta chain is drawn from a study of T cells after yellow fever vaccination. This clonotype was counted ten times or more. TCRdb redid the calling of the 5' RACE reads with MiXCR, one entry per CDR3 protein. Here the sample spans about 150,000 distinct CDR3 sequences, around 6.3% being singletons. Germline V gene sequence: CDR1 DFQATT, CDR2 SNEGSKA (reference sequence). The CDR3 loop spans 13 amino acids. The trim removed 6 bases at V and 3 bases at J, leaving 7 bases unmatched. Sequencing was performed on CD4+ T cells sorted from PBMCs, taken 10 days after the yellow fever booster vaccination. This chain connects TRBV20-1 to TRBJ2-5; 7 bases line up with TRBD1. This clonotype was sampled from a man aged 30 to 45 who received the YFV17D yellow fever vaccine. In nucleotides, the CDR3 is TGCAGTGCCCTAGGGACAGTAAAAGAGACCCAGTACTTC. Translated, it gives CSALGTVKETQYF.